This TCR beta chain was obtained from a study of cytomegalovirus exposure and HLA in healthy donors (TCRdb year 2017). In the study overall: In an earlier analysis of approximately 640 of the donors, 250 to 350 Gb of sequence data and some 120 million unique TCR beta sequences from some 170 million T cells were reported. Roughly 300 gigabases of sequencing data and 75 million to 85 million unique TCR sequences made up an early release that covered around 640 HLA-typed donors. The genetic ancestry cluster associated with self-reported Caucasian donors included about 81% of the 398 genotyped donors. The aim of the study was to test whether cataloging public T cell receptors could identify signatures of past pathogen exposure. The study profiled the T cell repertoires of fewer than 850 subjects by immunosequencing and related them to cytomegalovirus serostatus. In addition to the first cohort of 650 to 750 subjects, a separate validation cohort of 120 different subjects was used. High-throughput TCR immunosequencing, statistical association of individual TCRs with disease status, and machine learning were combined to predict cytomegalovirus infection status. To study patterns of TCR occurrence, a later analysis re-analyzed previously published TCR beta repertoires from 666 donors and added high-resolution HLA genotyping. Rather than drawing on any new phenotypic data, the later analysis identified candidate immune exposures from TCR beta sequences and the way those sequences occurred across donors. An earlier analysis of several hundred of the donors applied high-throughput TCR beta sequencing to assess whether each TCR beta V gene segment acted as functional or pseudogenic. Donor age, sex, ethnicity and CMV serostatus were compiled alongside the repertoire data. Genome-wide SNP genotypes for about 55% of the roughly 670 donors were used in a later genetic analysis, which treated that subset as a discovery cohort. Every repertoire in the discovery cohort had been generated on one and the same sequencing platform. Both class I and class II loci were covered by HLA typing, at four-digit resolution. Typing coverage differed by locus: A, B, C, DRB1 and DQB1 were typed in about 629-630 donors, DQA1 in 522, DPA1 in over 600, and DPB1 in just under 490. Because of strong linkage in the cohort, 4 to 6 DR-DQ haplotypes were treated as single units for association and clustering. Among about 370 genotyped donors of the cohort, an average of around 240,000 unique TCR beta nucleotide sequences was sequenced per donor, of which approximately 18% were non-productive. Results the study describes overall, beyond this receptor: Compared with equally common non-associated chains, HLA-associated TCR beta chains in a later analysis were more clonally expanded and had lower generation probabilities. The authors suggested that the approach could potentially be generalized to other disease states and immunological phenotypes. CMV serostatus was the only immune exposure information available for the cohort. A later genetic analysis associated a missense DCLRE1C variant with V-gene and J-gene trimming of TCR beta chains, and an independent cohort replicated the association. A later analysis associated about 16,000 TCR beta sequences with specific HLA alleles at a false discovery rate of 0.05. Three of the identified cytomegalovirus-associated TCR beta chains were confirmed in vitro to be specific for cytomegalovirus antigens. A cluster of highly shared sequence variants was judged likely to be a technical artifact of the sequencing pipeline. In a later genetic analysis, fewer N-insertions in productive TCRs were reported among donors in an Asian-associated ancestry cluster than the roughly 700-donor mean. In a later analysis, the rate of TCR association differed among HLA loci, with DRB1 alleles having the most associated TCRs and HLA-C alleles having the fewest. A later analysis found that most CMV-associated TCR beta chains appeared HLA-restricted, with HLA associations seemingly driven largely by CMV exposure. Strong co-occurrence of HLA alleles, especially DR and DQ, made assigning TCR associations to individual alleles difficult. Seventeen rarely observed V segments, including chromosome 9 orphons, were excluded from the earlier analysis of approximately 600 of the donors because counts were too low. In the study, roughly 160 TCR beta chains were listed as associated with cytomegalovirus. The classifier was reported to diagnose cytomegalovirus status with high specificity and sensitivity in both the original and validation cohorts. Sequencing depth was assumed to be roughly uniform across donors in the presence/absence analyses, though that assumption may not hold. Some IMGT-functional V segments, including TRBV6-2 and TRBV6-3, could not be distinguished by the 87-base-pair reads and were therefore excluded. A later analysis reported that several top co-occurrence clusters appeared linked to parvovirus B19, influenza, CMV and Epstein-Barr virus. A further reported finding was that TCR beta sequences accurately predicted the HLA-A and HLA-B alleles for most subjects in the first cohort. Correlated functional status among segregating V segments might reflect linkage disequilibrium, but an unknown experimental factor could not be ruled out. In an earlier analysis of roughly 560 of the donors, most TCR beta V segments were observed in productive rearrangements about 90% or about 30% of the time, broadly matching IMGT annotations. This cohort had only TCR beta chains sequenced, and the lack of alpha or paired-chain data limited which features could be detected. Because HLA typing was unavailable for some donors at each locus, only the typed subset was used in association tests. Across donors, most TCR sequences were observed very rarely, whereas some public TCRs were present in many individuals.

In regard to this clone: Its antigen is unknown. No qualities accompany the bases; no much larger clone lies one base away.

V sheds 0 bases and J sheds 1 base, leaving 15 bases between their ends. Counted from cysteine to phenylalanine, this CDR3 has 17 amino acids. The retained sequence is limited to the CDR3, 51 bases, with the frame set at the first base. CDR1 and CDR2, looked up from the germline V gene, are MGHRA and YSYEKL. In total, fewer than 750 healthy bone marrow donors made up the cohort. All cohort members were sampled while nominally healthy, although unrecorded immune exposures were likely present. The donor tested CMV seronegative and was one of the 352 seronegative cohort members. A peripheral blood sample was collected from each donor, and TCR beta sequencing was performed on peripheral blood mononuclear cells. The Qiagen DNeasy Blood Extraction Kit was used to extract genomic DNA from the blood cell samples. Libraries were built with the immunoSEQ multiplex PCR assay. For the multiplex PCR, a mixture combining 60 forward primers for TCR Vbeta segments and 13 reverse primers for TCR Jbeta segments was used. The CDR3 region of rearranged TCR beta genes was amplified from genomic DNA by a multiplex PCR assay. The amplified TCR beta libraries were sequenced on the Illumina HiSeq System as 87-base-pair reads. Per the original workflow: Across the roughly 600 repertoires, a later analysis counted some 81 million unique TCR beta chains, 9.5 million to 13 million of which were shared by at least two donors. Raw reads were error-corrected and collapsed into unique sequences with a nearest-neighbor algorithm that merged closely related sequences to remove PCR and sequencing errors. V, D and J gene segments were assigned by aligning CDR3 sequences to IMGT reference sequences. For a sequence to be retained, at least a six-nucleotide match to both a V gene segment and a J gene segment was required. Rearrangements were classified as productive when the CDR3 lacked stop codons and remained in frame with V and J, and all other rearrangements were classified as non-productive. CDR3 was defined by IMGT convention, running from the second conserved V-encoded cysteine to the conserved J-encoded phenylalanine. The earlier analysis of fewer than 700 of the donors excluded sequences that lacked an unambiguous match to a single V gene segment. In an earlier analysis of about 590 of the donors, a V segment was called functional when productive rearrangements were above 56.7%, and segregating when the standard deviation between donors exceeded 5%. A statistical classification framework was built for diagnosing cytomegalovirus status from the catalog of TCR beta chain sequences. In a later analysis, V and J genes were assigned by comparing TCR nucleotide sequences against IMGT/GENE-DB human TR gene sequences. Using the TCRdist pipeline, a later analysis assigned CDR3 sequences along with most-parsimonious VDJ recombination scenarios. In a later analysis, every TCR beta chain was defined by the combination of its CDR3 amino acid sequence and its V-gene family, and reads without a unique V-gene family were dropped. In a later analysis, a few hundred highly shared, low-generation-probability nucleotide sequences were removed to address suspected cross-contamination and a sequencing artifact. A later analysis calculated a clonal expansion index for each public chain from normalized within-repertoire ranks of inferred template counts. In a later analysis, generation probabilities were computed with a VDJ recombination model fitted to out-of-frame rearrangements, and the resulting probabilities were checked against IGoR. A later analysis scored TCR-TCR, TCR-HLA and TCR-CMV co-occurrence with hypergeometric tests, applying a repertoire-size bias correction to TCR pairs. A later analysis estimated false discovery rates by permuting HLA or CMV assignments 20 times. A later analysis grouped co-occurring TCRs with DBSCAN, adding TCRdist sequence similarity when clustering within HLA-allele-positive subsets. Repertoires with fewer than 30,000 or more than 120,000 public chains, plus five repertoires with anomalous nucleotide sharing, were excluded from co-occurrence clustering. This immuneACCESS table, as held by TCRdb, lists in-frame sequences with V and J called but not all clones. Of the missing ones, under half trace to an unresolved V gene in checked studies; the others have no known cause. Clonal size and the V and J genes are those of that table, whereas D and trimming came from the DNA. This sample has a few hundred thousand clones in its table, and 65% to 80% of those were observed once. The ten largest clones take up approximately 0.22% of the sample.

The chain is assembled from TRBV4-1 and TRBJ2-5; the D gene is perhaps TRBD1, from 6 matching bases. Input material: PBMCs. The source of this sequence is a girl under 10 years old in good health and CMV-seronegative. For the CDR3, the sequence is CASSQDRTRGSQETQYF. The DNA sequence is given as TGCGCCAGCAGCCAAGATAGGACCAGGGGAAGCCAAGAGACCCAGTACTTC.